This TCR beta chain was sequenced in a study of blood T cells in healthy people across ages. On this clonotype itself: Its antigen remains unidentified.

General observations from the study: Age brought a roughly linear fall in TCR beta diversity measured per million T cells.

Each donor's blood draw was 8.5 to 10 milliliters of peripheral blood. A minimum of 6 million PBMCs was isolated per sample. It was with a sample-barcoded 5' primer and a J-beta primer mix that a second PCR of about 6 to 11 cycles was run. Each cDNA molecule received a tag from a template-switch adaptor that had 12 random nucleotides. TCRdb re-called the 5' RACE reads through MiXCR, storing one row per CDR3 protein. The data show about 1,400,000 distinct CDR3 sequences, about 40% seen once. V lost 2 bases to trimming and J lost 0 bases, with 11 bases between them. This CDR3 contains 16 residues. CDR1 is SGHAT and CDR2 is FQNNGV in the germline V gene.

Sequencing was performed on blood. This sequence originates from a woman under 30 in good health. The chain combines TRBV11-2 with TRBJ2-1; D is uncertain. The CDR3 coding sequence is TGTGCCAGCAGCTTATATGACGGGCTCTCCTACAATGAGCAGTTCTTC. It translates to CASSLYDGLSYNEQFF.